Described below is a single TCR beta chain sequence and its context. The CDR3 runs to 17 residues. The V gene end was trimmed by 4 bases and the J gene end by 5 bases; junction bases not matched to a gene: 11. Germline V gene sequence: CDR1 MGHDK, CDR2 SYGVNS. This entry belongs to a study of somatic mutations in cytotoxic T cells in rheumatoid arthritis. Separation of CD4+ and CD8+ cells was performed by positive magnetic bead selection, and purity was verified by flow cytometry. The table came from immunoSEQ multiplex PCR; TCRdb's copy has only in-frame clones and leaves some out. The data show fewer than 20,000 clones, with approximately 78% seen just once and about 18% held by the top ten.

The chain combines TRBV25-1 with TRBJ2-3; 11 bases are shared with TRBD1. The material sequenced was CD8+ T cells sorted from blood. This clonotype was sampled from a woman in her fifties or sixties with rheumatoid arthritis. The CDR3 sequence: CASSASTGQGAIDTQYF. The CDR3 DNA follows: TGTGCCAGCAGTGCCTCGACCGGACAGGGGGCGATAGATACGCAGTATTTT.